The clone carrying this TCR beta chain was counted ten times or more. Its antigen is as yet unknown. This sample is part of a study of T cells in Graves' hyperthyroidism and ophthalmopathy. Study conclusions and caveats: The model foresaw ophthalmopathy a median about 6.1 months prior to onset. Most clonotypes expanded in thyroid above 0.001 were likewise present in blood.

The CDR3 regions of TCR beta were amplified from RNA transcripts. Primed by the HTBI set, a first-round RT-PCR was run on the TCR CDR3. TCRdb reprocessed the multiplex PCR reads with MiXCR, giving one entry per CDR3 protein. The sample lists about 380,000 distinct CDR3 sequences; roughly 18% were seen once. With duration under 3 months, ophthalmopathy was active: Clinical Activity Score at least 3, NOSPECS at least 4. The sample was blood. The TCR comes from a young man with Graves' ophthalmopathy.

The DNA for the CDR3 is TGTGCCAGCAGTCCTCGGGCACCCCCTGAAGCTTTCTTT. Amino acids: CASSPRAPPEAFF. The chain carries TRBV28 and TRBJ1-1; D is unresolved. The length of the CDR3 is 13 residues. V was cut by 5 bases and J by 6 bases, with 13 bases left in between. Germline-derived CDR1 and CDR2 are MDHEN and SYDVKM.